Sequencing of this T cell receptor beta chain was carried out in a study of T cells after yellow fever vaccination. With respect to this clonotype: No antigen is known for it.

MiXCR, applied by TCRdb to the 5' RACE reads, yields one record per CDR3 protein. The table lists hundreds of thousands of distinct CDR3 sequences, 15% to 20% of them singletons, with 13% to 15% in the top ten. Study-wide findings and caveats: Once the booster was given, most primary-vaccination clones reappeared, at 95% to 97% for CD4 and 85% to 90% for CD8.

The sample in question was PBMCs, obtained 15 days after the yellow fever booster vaccination. The source is a man aged 30-40 years who received the YFV17D yellow fever vaccine.

This chain's CDR3 is CASSINGVYNEQFF. CDR3 sequence (DNA): TGTGCCAGTAGTATTAACGGGGTTTACAATGAGCAGTTCTTC. The chain employs TRBV19 and TRBJ2-1; D might be TRBD2 (5 bases). Trimming left V 3 bases short and J 4 bases short, with 10 bases between. The CDR3 is 14 residues long. Germline CDR1 LNHDA, CDR2 SQIVND (reference sequence).